This TCR beta chain was obtained from a study of cytomegalovirus exposure and HLA in healthy donors (dated by TCRdb to 2015 to 2018). With regard to the full study: An earlier analysis of roughly 500 of the donors reported 250 to 350 Gb of sequence data and approximately 110 million unique TCR beta sequences from some 180 million T cells. About 280 gigabases of sequencing data and around 80 million unique TCR sequences made up an early release that covered under 750 HLA-typed donors. Of the 300 to 500 genotyped donors, 75% to 85% were placed in the genetic ancestry cluster associated with self-reported Caucasian donors. The study aimed to test whether signatures of past pathogen exposure could be identified by cataloging public T cell receptors. The study profiled the T cell repertoires of fewer than 850 subjects by immunosequencing and related them to cytomegalovirus serostatus. Besides the first cohort of hundreds of subjects, a separate validation cohort made up of over a hundred different subjects was used. High-throughput TCR immunosequencing, statistical association of individual TCRs with disease status, and machine learning were combined to predict cytomegalovirus infection status. In a later analysis, previously published TCR beta repertoires from fewer than 750 donors were re-analyzed and high-resolution HLA genotyping was added so that TCR occurrence patterns could be studied. In the later analysis, no new phenotypic data were used to find candidate immune exposures; instead, reliance was placed on TCR beta sequences and their occurrence across donors. An earlier analysis of 587 of the donors used high-throughput TCR beta sequencing to judge whether each TCR beta V gene segment behaved as functional or pseudogenic. Donor age, sex, ethnicity and CMV serostatus were compiled alongside the repertoire data. A later genetic analysis used genome-wide SNP genotypes for 398 of the 666 donors, treating that subset as a discovery cohort. Every discovery cohort repertoire had been produced on one sequencing platform. HLA typing covered class I and class II loci at four-digit resolution. Typing coverage varied by locus: about 620-630 donors for A, B, C, DRB1 and DQB1; roughly 500 for DQA1; nearly 610 for DPA1; approximately 470 for DPB1. Several DR-DQ haplotypes were treated as single units for association and clustering because of strong linkage in the cohort. Among 300 to 500 genotyped donors of the cohort, an average of about 240,000 unique TCR beta nucleotide sequences was sequenced per donor, of which 15% to 20% were non-productive.

General findings and caveats noted by the study authors: In a later analysis, TCR association rates were found to vary across HLA loci, with the most associated TCRs seen for DRB1 alleles and the fewest for HLA-C alleles. A later genetic analysis associated a missense DCLRE1C variant with V-gene and J-gene trimming of TCR beta chains, and an independent cohort replicated the association. Compared with the roughly 700-donor mean, donors in an Asian-associated ancestry cluster had fewer N-insertions in productive TCRs, according to a later genetic analysis. A total of about 180 TCR beta chains were listed by the study as associated with cytomegalovirus. Linkage disequilibrium might explain the correlated functional status among segregating V segments, but an unknown experimental factor could not be excluded. A later analysis found that HLA-associated TCR beta chains were more clonally expanded and had lower generation probabilities than equally common non-associated chains. Only TCR beta chains were sequenced in this cohort, and the absence of alpha or paired-chain data limited detectable features. Most CMV-associated TCR beta chains appeared to be HLA-restricted in a later analysis, and the HLA associations seemed to be driven largely by CMV exposure. A further reported finding was that TCR beta sequences accurately predicted the HLA-A and HLA-B alleles for most subjects in the first cohort. A later analysis reported that several top co-occurrence clusters appeared linked to parvovirus B19, influenza, CMV and Epstein-Barr virus. A later analysis associated about 17,000 TCR beta sequences with specific HLA alleles at a false discovery rate of 0.05. Across donors, most TCR sequences were observed very rarely, whereas some public TCRs were present in many individuals. The earlier analysis of almost 600 of the donors excluded roughly 17 rarely observed V segments, including chromosome 9 orphons, because counts were too low. Sequencing depth was assumed to be roughly uniform across donors in the presence/absence analyses, though that assumption may not hold. The 87-base-pair reads could not distinguish some IMGT-functional V segments, including TRBV6-2 and TRBV6-3, so those segments were excluded. Because HLA typing was unavailable for some donors at each locus, only the typed subset was used in association tests. A cluster of highly shared sequence variants was judged likely to represent a technical artifact of the sequencing pipeline. When HLA alleles, especially DR and DQ, strongly co-occurred, TCR associations were difficult to assign to individual alleles. Immune exposure information for the cohort was limited to CMV serostatus. A few of the identified cytomegalovirus-associated TCR beta chains were confirmed in vitro to be specific for cytomegalovirus antigens. The authors suggested that the approach could potentially be extended to other disease states and immunological phenotypes. In an earlier analysis of more than 500 of the donors, most TCR beta V segments appeared in productive rearrangements about 90% or about 30% of the time, broadly matching IMGT annotations. The classifier was reported to diagnose cytomegalovirus status with high specificity and sensitivity in both the original cohort and the validation cohort.

To prepare the library, the immunoSEQ multiplex PCR assay was applied. A mixture of 60 forward primers for TCR Vbeta segments and 13 reverse primers for TCR Jbeta segments was used in the multiplex PCR. Amplification of the CDR3 region of rearranged TCR beta genes was performed with a multiplex PCR assay on genomic DNA. The Illumina HiSeq System was used to sequence the amplified TCR beta libraries as 87-base-pair reads. On the authors' methods: Across the 700 or so repertoires, a later analysis counted around 80 million unique TCR beta chains, roughly 11 million of which were shared by at least two donors. Raw reads were error-corrected and collapsed into unique sequences by a nearest-neighbor algorithm in which closely related sequences were merged to remove PCR and sequencing errors. To assign V, D and J gene segments, CDR3 sequences were aligned to IMGT reference sequences. Each retained sequence needed at least a six-nucleotide match to both a V gene segment and a J gene segment. A rearrangement was called productive if the CDR3 had no stop codons and remained in frame with V and J, and every other rearrangement was called non-productive. Following IMGT convention, CDR3 was defined as the stretch from the second conserved V-encoded cysteine up to the conserved J-encoded phenylalanine. The earlier analysis of about 560 of the donors excluded any sequence lacking an unambiguous match to a single V gene segment. In an earlier analysis of several hundred of the donors, V segments were called functional above 56.7% productive rearrangements and were called segregating when the between-donor standard deviation exceeded 5%. A statistical classification framework was built for diagnosing cytomegalovirus status from the catalog of TCR beta chain sequences. In a later analysis, V and J genes were assigned by comparing TCR nucleotide sequences against IMGT/GENE-DB human TR gene sequences. In a later analysis, CDR3 sequences and most-parsimonious VDJ recombination scenarios were assigned using the TCRdist pipeline. In a later analysis, every TCR beta chain was defined by the combination of its CDR3 amino acid sequence and its V-gene family, and reads without a unique V-gene family were dropped. In a later analysis, a few hundred highly shared, low-generation-probability nucleotide sequences were removed to address suspected cross-contamination and a sequencing artifact. For each public chain, a later analysis derived a clonal expansion index from normalized ranks of inferred template counts within each repertoire. Generation probabilities in a later analysis came from a VDJ recombination model fitted to out-of-frame rearrangements, and those results were checked against IGoR. In a later analysis, hypergeometric tests were used to score TCR-TCR, TCR-HLA and TCR-CMV co-occurrence, with a repertoire-size bias correction applied to TCR pairs. In a later analysis, false discovery rates were estimated by permuting HLA or CMV assignments 20 times. In a later analysis, co-occurring TCRs were grouped with DBSCAN, and TCRdist sequence similarity was added when clustering was performed within HLA-allele-positive subsets. Repertoires with fewer than 30,000 or more than 120,000 public chains, plus five repertoires with anomalous nucleotide sharing, were excluded from co-occurrence clustering. TCRdb limited this immuneACCESS table to in-frame rearrangements with V and J called. A share of clones is missing; checked studies link under half to unresolved V genes, and the rest is unexplained. Clone size and V and J calls were adopted from that table, with D and trimming inferred from the DNA. Counted in this sample were tens of thousands of clones; around 81% of them appeared once. The ten biggest clones cover approximately 6.3% of the sample.

As regards this clone: Its antigen is still unknown. Base qualities were left out, and no much larger clone turns up one base away.

In total, 630 or so healthy bone marrow donors made up the cohort. Cohort members were all nominally healthy when sampled, although unrecorded immune exposures were likely present. The donor tested CMV seronegative, placing the donor among the 300 to 450 seronegative members of the cohort. Every donor gave a peripheral blood sample, and the peripheral blood mononuclear cells from that sample were used for TCR beta sequencing. Genomic DNA was extracted from the blood cell samples with the Qiagen DNeasy Blood Extraction Kit. Measured from the cysteine to the phenylalanine, the CDR3 is 15 residues long. Kept here is only the CDR3 DNA, which spans 45 bases and is read in frame from base 1. At the junction V is shortened by 1 base and J by 1 base, with 10 bases in between. The germline V gene provides CDR1 SGHVS and CDR2 FNYEAQ.

Sequenced input: PBMCs. This receptor was identified in a man in his fifties in good health and CMV-seronegative. Rearrangement joined TRBV7-6 to TRBJ1-1; a weak D assignment points to TRBD1 (6 bases agree). The CDR3: CASSLGQEANTEAFF. The bases read TGTGCCAGCAGCTTAGGACAGGAAGCGAACACTGAAGCTTTCTTT.